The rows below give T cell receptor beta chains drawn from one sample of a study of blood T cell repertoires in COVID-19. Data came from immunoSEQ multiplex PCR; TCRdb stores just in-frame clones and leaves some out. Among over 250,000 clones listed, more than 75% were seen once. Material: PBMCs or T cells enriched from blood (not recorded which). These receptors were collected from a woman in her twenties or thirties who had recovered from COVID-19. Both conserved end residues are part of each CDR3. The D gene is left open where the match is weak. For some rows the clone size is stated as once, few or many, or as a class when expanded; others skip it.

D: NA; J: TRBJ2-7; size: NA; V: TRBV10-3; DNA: TGTGCCATCAGGTCACAGGACTACGAGCAGTACTTC; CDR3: CAIRSQDYEQYF
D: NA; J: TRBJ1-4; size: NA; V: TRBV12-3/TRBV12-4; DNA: TGTGCCAGCAGGGGACTGGGGCGGGAAAAACTGTTTTTT; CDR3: CASRGLGREKLFF
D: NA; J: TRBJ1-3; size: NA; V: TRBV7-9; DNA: TGTGCCAGCAGCTTCGGTGGCTCTGGAAACACCATATATTTT; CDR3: CASSFGGSGNTIYF
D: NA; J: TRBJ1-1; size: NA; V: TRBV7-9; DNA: TGTGCCAGCAGCGTTGGACTTTCCGGGGACACTGAAGCCTTCTTT; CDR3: CASSVGLSGDTEAFF
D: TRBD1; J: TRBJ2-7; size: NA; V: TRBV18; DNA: TGTGCCAGCTCACCCTCGACAGGGGGCTTCAACGAGCAGTACTTC; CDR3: CASSPSTGGFNEQYF
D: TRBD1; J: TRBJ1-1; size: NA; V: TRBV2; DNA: TGTGCCAGCAGTAACAGGGGGGGTTATTTAGCTTTCTTT; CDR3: CASSNRGGYLAFF
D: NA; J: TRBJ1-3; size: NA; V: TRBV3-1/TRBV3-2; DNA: TGTGCCAGCAGCGCAAACAGGGACTACGGAAACACCATATATTTT; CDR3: CASSANRDYGNTIYF
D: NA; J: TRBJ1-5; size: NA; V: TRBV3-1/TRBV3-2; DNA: TGTGCCAGCAGCCTACGACAGAACAATCAGCCCCAGCATTTT; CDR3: CASSLRQNNQPQHF
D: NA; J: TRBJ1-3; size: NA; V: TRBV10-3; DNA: TGTGCCATCAGTGATAACAGGGAGGGTGGAAACACCATATATTTT; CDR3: CAISDNREGGNTIYF
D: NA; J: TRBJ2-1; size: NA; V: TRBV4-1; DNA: TGCGCCAGCAGCCAAGATCGAGGTTACAATGAGCAGTTCTTC; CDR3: CASSQDRGYNEQFF
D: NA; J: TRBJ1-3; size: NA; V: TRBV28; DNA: TGTGCCAGCAGTTTATCAACAGGGAACTCTGGAAACACCATATATTTT; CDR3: CASSLSTGNSGNTIYF
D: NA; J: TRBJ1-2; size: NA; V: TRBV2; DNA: TGTGCCAGCAGAGAACAGGGCCCCTATGGCTACACCTTC; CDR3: CASREQGPYGYTF
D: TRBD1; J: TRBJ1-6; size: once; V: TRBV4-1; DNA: TGCGCCAGCAGCCAAGGCGGGGACAGGGCGAGTTCACCCCTCCACTTT; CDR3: CASSQGGDRASSPLHF
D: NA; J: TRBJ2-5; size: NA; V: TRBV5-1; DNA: TGCGCCAGCAGCCGGGACTTGCAAGAGACCCAGTACTTC; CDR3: CASSRDLQETQYF
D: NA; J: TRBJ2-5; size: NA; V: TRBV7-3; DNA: TGTGCCAGCAGCCCCACCTGGGGGGGCCGGAGGGAGACCCAGTACTTC; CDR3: CASSPTWGGRRETQYF
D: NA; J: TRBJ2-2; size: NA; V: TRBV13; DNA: TGTGCCAGCACTCCCAGCTGGGGGCGGATCACCGGGGAGCTGTTTTTT; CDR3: CASTPSWGRITGELFF
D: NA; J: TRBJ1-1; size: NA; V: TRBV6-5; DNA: TGTGCCAGCAGCAGCGTACGGGGGGGGAACACTGAAGCTTTCTTT; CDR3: CASSSVRGGNTEAFF
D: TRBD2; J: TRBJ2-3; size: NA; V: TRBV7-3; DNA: TGTGCCAGCAGCCCGGGACTAGCGGGGGGCAGCACAGATACGCAGTATTTT; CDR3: CASSPGLAGGSTDTQYF
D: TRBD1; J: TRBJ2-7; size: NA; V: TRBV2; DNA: TGTGCCAGCGGGAGGACAGGGATGATCTTCTTC; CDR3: CASGRTGMIFF
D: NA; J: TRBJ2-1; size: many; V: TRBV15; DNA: TGTGCCACCAGCAGAGCACGGGGGACGAATGAGCAGTTCTTC; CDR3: CATSRARGTNEQFF
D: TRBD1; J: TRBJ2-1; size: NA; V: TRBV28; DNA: TGTGCCAGCCTTACCAAACGGGGGACAGGGACGAATGAGCAGTTCTTC; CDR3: CASLTKRGTGTNEQFF
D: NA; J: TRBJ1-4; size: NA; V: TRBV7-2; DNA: TGTGCCAGCAGCTTTTTACACAATGAAAAACTGTTTTTT; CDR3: CASSFLHNEKLFF
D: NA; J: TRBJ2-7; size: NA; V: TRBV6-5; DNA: TGTGCCACCGTACTCGCATACGAGCAGTACTTC; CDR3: CATVLAYEQYF
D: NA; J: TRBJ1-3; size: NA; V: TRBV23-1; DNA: TGCGCCAGCAGTCAATCTGGCTCGGCTATGATAGGGGCGATAAACACCATATATTTT; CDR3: CASSQSGSAMIGAINTIYF
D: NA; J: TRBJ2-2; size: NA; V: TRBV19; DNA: TGTGCCAGTAGTACCCAGGCTGGGACCGGGGAGCTGTTTTTT; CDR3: CASSTQAGTGELFF
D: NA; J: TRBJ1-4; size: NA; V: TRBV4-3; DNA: TGCGCCAGCAGCCAAGATTCGCGATCGCCTAATGAAAAACTGTTTTTT; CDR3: CASSQDSRSPNEKLFF
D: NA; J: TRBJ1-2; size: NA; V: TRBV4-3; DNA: TGCGCCAGCAGCCAGGTTGGGGGCCTGGAGTTCTATGGCTACACCTTC; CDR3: CASSQVGGLEFYGYTF
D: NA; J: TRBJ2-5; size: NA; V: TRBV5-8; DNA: TGTGCCAGCAGCTTGGGGCGGGGAGAGACCCAGTACTTC; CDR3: CASSLGRGETQYF
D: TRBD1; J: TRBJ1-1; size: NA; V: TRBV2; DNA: TGTGCCAGCAGCGCGGGACAGGGACGAGCGGGTGAAGCTTTCTTT; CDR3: CASSAGQGRAGEAFF
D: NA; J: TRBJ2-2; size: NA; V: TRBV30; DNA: TGTGCCTGGAGTGTGCCTCCGGGGGGCGGGGACACCGGGGAGCTGTTTTTT; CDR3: CAWSVPPGGGDTGELFF
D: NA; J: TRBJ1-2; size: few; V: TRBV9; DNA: TGTGCCAGCAGCGCATCGGTACAGGGTGGGTTCACCTTC; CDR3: CASSASVQGGFTF
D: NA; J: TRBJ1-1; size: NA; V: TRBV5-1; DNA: TGCGCCAGCAGCTTGGCACCTCAGGGCCTCATGAACACTGAAGCTTTCTTT; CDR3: CASSLAPQGLMNTEAFF
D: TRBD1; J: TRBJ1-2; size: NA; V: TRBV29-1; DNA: TGCAGCGTTGCAAAGGGACAGGGCCGAGGTGGCTACACCTTC; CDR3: CSVAKGQGRGGYTF
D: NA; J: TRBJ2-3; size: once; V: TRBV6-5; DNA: TGTGCCAGCAGTTTACAGGCCGGGCCCGGCTCGGCGCAGTATTTT; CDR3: CASSLQAGPGSAQYF
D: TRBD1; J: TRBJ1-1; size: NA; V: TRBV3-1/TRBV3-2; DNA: TGTGCCAGCAGCCAAGATTTGACAGGGTATGGTGAAGCTTTCTTT; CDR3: CASSQDLTGYGEAFF
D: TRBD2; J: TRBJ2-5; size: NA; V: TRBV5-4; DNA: TGTGCCAGCAGCTCAGGACTAGCGGGGGTCATGGAGACCCAGTACTTC; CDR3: CASSSGLAGVMETQYF
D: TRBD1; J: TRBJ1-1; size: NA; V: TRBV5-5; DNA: TGTGCCAGCAGATCGGGACAGGGAGGGAACACTGAAGCTTTCTTT; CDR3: CASRSGQGGNTEAFF
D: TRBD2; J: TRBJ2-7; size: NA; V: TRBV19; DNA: TGTGCCAGTGCGGGACTAGCGGGCTCCTACGAGCAGTACTTC; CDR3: CASAGLAGSYEQYF
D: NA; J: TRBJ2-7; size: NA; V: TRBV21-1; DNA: TGTGCCAGCACTAATTCAGGGACCTACGAGCAGTACTTC; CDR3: CASTNSGTYEQYF
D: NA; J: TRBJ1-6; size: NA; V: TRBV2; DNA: TGTGCCAGCAGTGCAGCGCAGTTCAGCTCCTATAATTCACCCCTCCACTTT; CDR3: CASSAAQFSSYNSPLHF
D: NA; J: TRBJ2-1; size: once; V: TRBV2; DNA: TGTGCCAGCAGTGATCCCCGAACGACATCTTACAATGAGCAGTTCTTC; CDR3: CASSDPRTTSYNEQFF
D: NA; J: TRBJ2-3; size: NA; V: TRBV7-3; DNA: TGTGCCAGCAGCTTAGACACCAACACAGATACGCAGTATTTT; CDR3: CASSLDTNTDTQYF
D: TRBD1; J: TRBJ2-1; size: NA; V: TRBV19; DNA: TGTGCCAGTACCGACAAGAAAGGACAGGGAGGTTTTGGCAATGAGCAGTTCTTC; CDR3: CASTDKKGQGGFGNEQFF
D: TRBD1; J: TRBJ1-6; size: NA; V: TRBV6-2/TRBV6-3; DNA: TGTGCCAGCAGTCGACAGGGAATGGATAATTCACCCCTCCACTTT; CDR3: CASSRQGMDNSPLHF
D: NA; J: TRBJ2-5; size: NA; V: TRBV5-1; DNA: TGCGCCAGCAGACAAGAAGAGACCCAGTACTTC; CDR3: CASRQEETQYF
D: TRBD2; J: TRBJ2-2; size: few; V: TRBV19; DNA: TGTGCCAGTAGTATCTCGCTAGCGGGGAGGAACGGGGAGCTGTTTTTT; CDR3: CASSISLAGRNGELFF
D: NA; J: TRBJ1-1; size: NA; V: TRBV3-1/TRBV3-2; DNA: TGTGCCAGCAGCCAGGGCGTGGTTCGGAAAGCTTTCTTT; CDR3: CASSQGVVRKAFF
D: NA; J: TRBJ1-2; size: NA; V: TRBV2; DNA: TGTGCCAGCTCATATCAGGGCGGCTATGGCTACACCTTC; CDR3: CASSYQGGYGYTF
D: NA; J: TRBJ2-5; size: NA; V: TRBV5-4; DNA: TGTGCCTTCCAGGGCACAGAAGAGACCCAGTACTTC; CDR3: CAFQGTEETQYF
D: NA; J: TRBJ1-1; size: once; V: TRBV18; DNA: TGTGCCAGCTCACCTCGAGTACGGGGAGGGACTGAAGCTTTCTTT; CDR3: CASSPRVRGGTEAFF
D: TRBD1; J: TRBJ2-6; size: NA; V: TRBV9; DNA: TGTGCCAGCAGCGTATTGGCGGACAGGGGGCTCCGTGGGGCCAACGTCCTGACTTTC; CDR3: CASSVLADRGLRGANVLTF
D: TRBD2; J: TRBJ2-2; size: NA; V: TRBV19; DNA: TGTGCCAGTAGTATTTTCGGCAGGGAGGGCGGGGAGCTGTTTTTT; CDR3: CASSIFGREGGELFF
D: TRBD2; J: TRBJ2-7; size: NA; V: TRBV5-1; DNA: TGCGCCAGCAGCTCCCGGTGGGAGGGATCCTACGAGCAGTACTTC; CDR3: CASSSRWEGSYEQYF
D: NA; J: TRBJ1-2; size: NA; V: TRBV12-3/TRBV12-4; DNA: TGTGCCAGCAGTTTCGGGGGGGGTGGCTACACCTTC; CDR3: CASSFGGGGYTF
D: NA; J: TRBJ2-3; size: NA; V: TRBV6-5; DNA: TGTGCCAGCAGTTTGCGCCGGGGAACGGGGGAAGATACGCAGTATTTT; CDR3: CASSLRRGTGEDTQYF